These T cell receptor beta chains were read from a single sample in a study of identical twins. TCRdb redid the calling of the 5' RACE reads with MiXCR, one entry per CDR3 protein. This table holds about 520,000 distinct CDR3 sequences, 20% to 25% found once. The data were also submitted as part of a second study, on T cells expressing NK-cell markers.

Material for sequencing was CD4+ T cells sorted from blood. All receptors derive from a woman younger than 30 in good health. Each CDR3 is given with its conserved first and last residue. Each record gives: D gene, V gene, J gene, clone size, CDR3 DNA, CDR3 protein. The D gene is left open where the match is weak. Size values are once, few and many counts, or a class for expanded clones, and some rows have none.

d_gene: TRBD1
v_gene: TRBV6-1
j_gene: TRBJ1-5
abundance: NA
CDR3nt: TGTGCCAGCAGCCAAGGGGGACAGGGTTATCAGCCCCAGCATTTT
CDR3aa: CASSQGGQGYQPQHF

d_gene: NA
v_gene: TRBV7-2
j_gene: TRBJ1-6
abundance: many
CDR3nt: TGTGCCAGCAGCTCGGTTTGGGGGTCCTATAATTCACCCCTCCACTTT
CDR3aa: CASSSVWGSYNSPLHF

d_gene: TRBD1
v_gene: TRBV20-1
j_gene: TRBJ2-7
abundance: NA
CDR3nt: TGCAGTGCTAGAGGGACAGGCGGGCAGTACTTC
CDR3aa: CSARGTGGQYF

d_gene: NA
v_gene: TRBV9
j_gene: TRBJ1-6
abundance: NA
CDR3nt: TGTGCCAGCAGCGTAGATGCAGGGCTGCGTTCACCCCTCCACTTT
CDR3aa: CASSVDAGLRSPLHF

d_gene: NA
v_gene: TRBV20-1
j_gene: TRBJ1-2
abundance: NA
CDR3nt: TGCAGTGCTAGAAGGCTGGATGGCTACACCTTC
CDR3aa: CSARRLDGYTF

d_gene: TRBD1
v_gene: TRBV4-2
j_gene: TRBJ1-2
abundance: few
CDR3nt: TGTGCCAGCAGCCAAGATCCAGGGGGCGATGGCTACACCTTC
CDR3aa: CASSQDPGGDGYTF

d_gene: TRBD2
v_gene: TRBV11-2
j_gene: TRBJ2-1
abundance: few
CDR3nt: TGTGCCAGCAGCCCGTTAGGACTAGCGAGCTACAATGAGCAGTTCTTC
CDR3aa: CASSPLGLASYNEQFF

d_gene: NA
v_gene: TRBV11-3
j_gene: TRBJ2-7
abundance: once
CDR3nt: TGTGCCAGCAGCTTAGTCGACAGCGAGCAGTACTTC
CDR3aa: CASSLVDSEQYF

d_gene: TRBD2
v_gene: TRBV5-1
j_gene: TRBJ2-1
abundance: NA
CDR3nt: TGCGCCAGCAGCTTGCTCAGGGAGGGGGAGCAGTTCTTC
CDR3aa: CASSLLREGEQFF

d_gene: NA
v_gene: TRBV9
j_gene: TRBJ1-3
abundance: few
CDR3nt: TGTGCCAGCACCCTAACGGCAGCAGGGAACACCATATATTTT
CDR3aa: CASTLTAAGNTIYF

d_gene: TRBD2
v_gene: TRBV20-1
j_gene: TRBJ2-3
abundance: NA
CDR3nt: TGCAGTGCCCGGACTAGCGGGAGGAACACTACTAGCACAGATACGCAGTATTTT
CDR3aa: CSARTSGRNTTSTDTQYF

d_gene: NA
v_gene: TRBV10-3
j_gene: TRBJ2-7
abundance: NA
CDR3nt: TGTGCCTCCTACTCAGGGGACGAGCAGTACTTC
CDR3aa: CASYSGDEQYF

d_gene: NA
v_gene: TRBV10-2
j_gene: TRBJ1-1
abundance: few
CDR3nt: TGCGCCAGCAGTGAGTCACGGAGACACACTGAAGCTTTCTTT
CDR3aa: CASSESRRHTEAFF